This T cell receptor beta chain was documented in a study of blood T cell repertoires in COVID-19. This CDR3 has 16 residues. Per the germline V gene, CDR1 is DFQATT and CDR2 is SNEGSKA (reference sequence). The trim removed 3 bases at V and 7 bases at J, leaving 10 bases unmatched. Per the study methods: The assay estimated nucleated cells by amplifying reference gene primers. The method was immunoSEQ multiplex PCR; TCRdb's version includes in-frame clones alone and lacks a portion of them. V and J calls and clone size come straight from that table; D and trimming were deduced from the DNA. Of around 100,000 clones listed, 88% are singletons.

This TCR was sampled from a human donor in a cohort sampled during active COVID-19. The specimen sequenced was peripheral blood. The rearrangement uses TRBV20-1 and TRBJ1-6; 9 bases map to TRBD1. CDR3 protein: CSASNAWGQGNSPLHF. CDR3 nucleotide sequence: TGCAGTGCTAGTAACGCTTGGGGACAGGGAAATTCACCCCTCCACTTT.